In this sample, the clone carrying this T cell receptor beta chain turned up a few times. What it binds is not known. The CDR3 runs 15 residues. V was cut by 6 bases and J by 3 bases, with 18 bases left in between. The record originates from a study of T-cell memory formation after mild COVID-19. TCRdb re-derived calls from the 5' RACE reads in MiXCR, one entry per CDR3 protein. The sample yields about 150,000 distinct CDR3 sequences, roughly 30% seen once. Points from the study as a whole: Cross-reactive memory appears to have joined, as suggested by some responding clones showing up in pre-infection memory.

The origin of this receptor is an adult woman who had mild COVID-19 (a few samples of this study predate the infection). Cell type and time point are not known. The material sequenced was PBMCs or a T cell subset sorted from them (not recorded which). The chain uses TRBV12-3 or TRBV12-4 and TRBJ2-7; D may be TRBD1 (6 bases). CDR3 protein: CASSPAQGLNYEQYF. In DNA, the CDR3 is TGTGCCAGCAGCCCGGCCCAGGGGCTGAACTACGAGCAGTACTTC.